The 6 T cell receptor beta chains reported below all come from one sample, sequenced in a study of beta chain features in type 1 diabetes. Of the isolated RNA, all was reverse transcribed, and so the sequenced material was expressed TCRB transcripts. Repertoires were generated with immunoSEQ multiplex PCR, while TCRdb's copy carries only in-frame clones and drops some. The repertoire holds roughly 250,000 clones, more than 65% seen once, with roughly 0.048% in the top ten. Sample: naive CD4+ T cells from blood. These receptors were obtained from a young man in good health.

The V and J genes are TRBV30 and TRBJ1-2; D might be TRBD1 (6 bases). CDR3 length equals 13 residues. Trimming stripped 7 bases from V and 5 bases from J, with 17 bases between. Looked up from germline, CDR1 is GTSNPN and CDR2 is SVGIG (reference sequence). CDR3 nucleotide sequence: TGTGCCTTGGAATACAGGGCGTCATATGGCTACACCTTC. Protein: CALEYRASYGYTF.

Comments on this clone: Other DNA sequences in the sample encode the same CDR3. The rearrangement joins TRBV18 to TRBJ2-3; D remains unclear. The CDR3 is 12 residues long. Looked up from germline, CDR1 is KGHSH and CDR2 is LQKENI. The V and J ends lost 3 bases and 2 bases respectively, with 3 bases between them. CDR3 nucleotide sequence: TGTGCCAGCTCACCCGCCACAGATACGCAGTATTTT. This encodes CASSPATDTQYF.

To note about this clone: The sample has other DNA sequences that encode this CDR3 too. The chain joins TRBV30 to TRBJ1-1; D is uncertain. The germline V gene encodes CDR1 GTSNPN and CDR2 SVGIG (reference sequence). CDR3 size: 13 residues. Trimming cost V 0 bases and J 1 base, with 6 bases left between them. This chain's CDR3 is CAWSVNQNTEAFF. CDR3 nucleotides: TGTGCCTGGAGTGTAAATCAGAACACTGAAGCTTTCTTT.

This clone was detected a few times. This chain connects TRBV28 to TRBJ2-3; D ambiguous. The CDR3 has 16 residues. Germline CDR1 and CDR2: MDHEN and SYDVKM. Trimming cost V 3 bases and J 0 bases, with 13 bases left between them. CDR3 DNA: TGTGCCAGCAGTTTCCCCCCCGGGTCTAGCACAGATACGCAGTATTTT. This codes for CASSFPPGSSTDTQYF.

This sequence joins TRBV7-2 and TRBJ1-2; D gene unclear. Germline V gives CDR1 SGHTA, CDR2 FQGNSA. The length of the CDR3 is 13 residues. V lost 6 bases and J lost 4, with 12 bases in between. CDR3 nucleotide sequence: TGTGCCAGCAGACCCGACGGAGTCTATGGCTACACCTTC. This encodes CASRPDGVYGYTF.

The chain links TRBV30 to TRBJ2-5; TRBD2 aligns across 8 bases. There are 14 residues in the CDR3. From germline, CDR1 is GTSNPN and CDR2 SVGIG (reference sequence). The J segment lost 1 base and the V segment lost 2 bases, leaving 3 bases of the junction unmatched. CDR3 amino acids: CAWSRAGAQETQYF. The CDR3 nucleotides read TGTGCCTGGAGTAGAGCGGGAGCCCAAGAGACCCAGTACTTC.